These T cell receptor beta chains were read from a single sample in a study of T cells after yellow fever vaccination. TCRdb fed the 5' RACE reads into MiXCR, producing one record per CDR3 protein. Of more than 450,000 distinct CDR3 sequences in the sample, 21% are singletons; the top ten hold approximately 15%. Sequencing used PBMCs, obtained 21 days after the first yellow fever vaccination. The origin of the receptors is a man in his late teens or twenties who received the YFV17D yellow fever vaccine. Each CDR3 is given with its conserved first and last residue. Fields, in order: D gene, J gene, clone size, CDR3 length, V gene, CDR3 DNA, CDR3 protein. A D gene is named only where the DNA matches it firmly. Where a row states a size, it is once, few, many or the class of an expanded clone; other rows omit it.

>-|TRBJ2-1|-|17|TRBV6-5
TGTGCCAGCAGTTACTCGAGCGACTACTCCTCCTACAATGAGCAGTTCTTC
CASSYSSDYSSYNEQFF
>TRBD1|TRBJ2-1|-|15|TRBV20-1
TGCAGTGCTAGAGAAACAGGGGCCCCCTACAATGAGCAGTTCTTC
CSARETGAPYNEQFF
>TRBD1|TRBJ2-7|few|14|TRBV5-1
TGCGCCAGCAGATCGACAGGGGGCTCCTACGAGCAGTACTTC
CASRSTGGSYEQYF
>-|TRBJ1-4|-|14|TRBV19
TGTGCCAGTAGTTACAGGAAAACTAATGAAAAACTGTTTTTT
CASSYRKTNEKLFF
>-|TRBJ1-1|few|15|TRBV6-5
TGTGCCAGCAGTTACTCGAGGCAGGGGAACACTGAAGCTTTCTTT
CASSYSRQGNTEAFF
>-|TRBJ2-3|few|12|TRBV29-1
TGCAGCGTTGAAGTCACGACTTATACGCAGTATTTT
CSVEVTTYTQYF
>-|TRBJ1-5|-|12|TRBV7-9
TGTGCCAGCAGTGAAGGCCTACAGCCCCAGCATTTT
CASSEGLQPQHF
>-|TRBJ1-2|-|12|TRBV20-1
TGCAGTGCTAGTGGCGGTCTTCACGGCTACACCTTC
CSASGGLHGYTF
>-|TRBJ2-7|-|15|TRBV30
TGTGCCTGGAGTGTACCGGGGGAATACCTCTACGAGCAGTACTTC
CAWSVPGEYLYEQYF
>-|TRBJ2-3|-|15|TRBV27
TGTGCCAGCAGTTTCCTGGCTAGCTACACAGATACGCAGTATTTT
CASSFLASYTDTQYF
>TRBD1|TRBJ1-2|-|17|TRBV4-1
TGCGCCAGCAGCCAAGATGTATTACAGGGGGCTTTGTATGGCTACACCTTC
CASSQDVLQGALYGYTF